This T cell receptor beta chain was recovered during a study of T cells in Graves' hyperthyroidism and ophthalmopathy. Each diagnosis was grounded in clinical symptoms, serum thyroxine and TRAb, thyroid ultrasound, and orbital computed tomography. Study outcomes and limitations: Most thyroid clonotypes expanded above 0.001 appeared in blood too.

CDR1 is KGHSH and CDR2 is LQKENI in the germline V gene. J was trimmed by 3 bases and V by 4 bases; bases with no gene match: 15. This CDR3 is built from 17 residues. Concerning this clonotype: Its antigen is as yet unknown.

It was RNA transcripts that yielded the amplified TCR beta CDR3 regions. When the TCR CDR3 underwent first-round RT-PCR, the HTBI primer set was used. TCRdb used MiXCR to reprocess the multiplex PCR reads, holding one entry per CDR3 protein. This table has more than 300,000 distinct CDR3 sequences, about 18% appearing once. This sequence was found in a man younger than 35 with Graves' ophthalmopathy. What was sequenced was blood. J is TRBJ2-7 and V is TRBV18; 7 nucleotides agree with TRBD2. The CDR3, as DNA: TGTGCCAGCTCACAATTTGAGGGAGGGACGGACTTCTACGAGCAGTACTTC. This gives the protein CASSQFEGGTDFYEQYF.